This T cell receptor (beta chain) was identified during a study of T-cell memory formation after mild COVID-19. TCRdb analysed the 5' RACE reads with MiXCR anew, one entry per CDR3 protein. The top ten clones hold around 8.4% of a sample with hundreds of thousands of distinct CDR3 sequences, about 20% of them seen once. Study observations and caveats: Contracting CD4+ clones were located mainly in CM and EM, and CD8+ clones in EMRA. A subset of responding clones appeared in pre-infection memory, suggesting cross-reactive memory joined. Contracting clones from day 15 to 85 had balanced CD4/CD8; later expanders favoured CD4+.

For this clonotype: Its antigen is not identified.

The V and J ends lost 1 base and 1 base respectively, with 18 bases between them. CDR3 length equals 18 residues. The germline CDR1 and CDR2 sequences are KGHDR and SFDVKD. The receptor was isolated from an adult woman who had mild COVID-19 (a few samples of this study predate the infection). Cell type and time point are not known. Sequencing input: PBMCs or a T cell subset sorted from them (not recorded which). V is TRBV24-1 and J is TRBJ1-2, with D possibly matching TRBD1 (5 bases). DNA of the CDR3: TGTGCCACCAGTGATTTAACGACAGCGACCTCTGATAACTATGGCTACACCTTC. The encoded protein is CATSDLTTATSDNYGYTF.